The 27 T cell receptor beta chains below were found in one sample sequenced in a study of tumor-infiltrating lymphocytes in primary liver carcinoma. TCR beta cDNA was made from 400 to 500 ng total RNA with a constant-region primer. Slightly modified ARM-PCR, run as three nested multiplex PCR rounds, produced the TCR beta libraries. Each of the first two PCR rounds ran roughly 9 cycles with TRBV1-TRBV30 forward and C-beta reverse primers. TCRdb passed the multiplex PCR reads through MiXCR, listing each CDR3 protein once. The repertoire holds approximately 42,000 distinct CDR3 sequences, with roughly 77% as singletons. The source material, 20-30 mg of unsorted bulk tissue, was used to co-extract RNA and DNA. Sequencing was carried out using tumor-adjacent normal liver tissue. Source of these receptors: a woman between 25 and 40 years old with primary liver carcinoma and hepatitis B virus infection.

As for this clonotype: This is likely a read error, given that the CDR3 carries no conserved phenylalanine or tryptophan at its end. This chain connects TRBV12-3 or TRBV12-4 to TRBJ2-1; D unclear. This CDR3 is 14 amino acids long. V was trimmed by 4 bases and J by 8 bases, leaving 15 bases between them. The CDR3 sequence: CASSSLLFFYEQFS. Here the CDR3 DNA reads TGTGCCAGCAGTTCCCTACTATTCTTTTATGAGCAGTTCTCC.

J is TRBJ2-3 and V is TRBV11-2; 8 bases are a match to TRBD2. In germline, CDR1 is SGHAT, CDR2 FQNNGV. The CDR3 runs to 17 residues. Germline trimming cut 5 bases from V and 15 bases from J; bases unmatched to any gene: 25. CDR3 loop: CASSHRGSGSLADMQYF. In DNA, the CDR3 is TGTGCCAGCAGCCATCGAGGGAGCGGGAGCCTCGCAGATATGCAATATTTT.

With respect to this clonotype: One junction end does not reproduce the germline sequence, and a read error may be involved. The V and J genes are TRBV11-2 and TRBJ1-2, with D possibly being TRBD1 (5 bases). The CDR3 loop spans 18 amino acids. Germline loops: CDR1 SGHAT, CDR2 FQNNGV. The CDR3 region has the DNA TGTGCCAGCAGCTTACATGGAGCAGGGATAGGCGCAGGCTATGGGTACACCTTC. Its protein product is CASSLHGAGIGAGYGYTF.

In regard to this clonotype: Possible read error: a much larger clone is one base away. The CDR3 loop is CATSAPRRAGYEQYF. The DNA for the CDR3 is TGTGCCACCAGTGCCCCCCGCAGGGCGGGGTACGAGCAGTACTTC. This sequence joins TRBV24-1 and TRBJ2-7; TRBD2 is a possible D gene (6 bases). Trimming removed 5 bases at V and 4 bases at J, with 17 bases between. The CDR3 runs 15 residues. Looked up from germline, CDR1 is KGHDR and CDR2 is SFDVKD.

As for this clonotype: The junction shows a germline mismatch at one end, possibly a read error. The genes are TRBV12-3 or TRBV12-4 and TRBJ2-3; 11 bases fit TRBD2. This CDR3 region has 15 residues. DNA of the CDR3: TGTGCCAGAAGAGGACTAGCGGGTCGCACAGATAGGCAGTATTTT. This codes for CARRGLAGRTDRQYF.

Notes on this clonotype: The junction does not match germline at one end; this may be a read error. The CDR3 loop reads CTSSSWTGDHQPQHF. CDR3 DNA: TGTACCAGCAGCAGCTGGACAGGGGATCATCAGCCCCAGCATTTT. The chain employs TRBV6-2 or TRBV6-3 and TRBJ1-5; 9 nucleotides line up with TRBD1. CDR1 is MNHEY, CDR2 SVGEGT, per germline. The CDR3 extends over 15 amino acids.

The genes are TRBV11-2 and TRBJ2-3; no reliable D call. The CDR3 has 13 amino acids. Germline V gene sequence: CDR1 SGHAT, CDR2 FQNNGV. V lost 9 bases, J lost 5 bases, and 15 bases lay in between. The CDR3 DNA reads as TGTGCCAGGAGCCTACAGTGGGGAGATACGCAGTATTTT. Residues: CARSLQWGDTQYF.

This clonotype was seen many times. CDR3 DNA: TGCGCCAGCAGCCAAGACTCAGCTAGCGGCTACAATGAGCAGTTCTTC. It codes for CASSQDSASGYNEQFF. V gene TRBV4-1 combines with J gene TRBJ2-1; 7 bases are shared with TRBD2. The length of the CDR3 is 16 residues. CDR1 is MGHRA and CDR2 is YSYEKL in the germline V gene. The V and J ends lost 0 bases and 3 bases, in that order; junction bases with no gene match: 5.

This clonotype turned up a few times. The CDR3 here is CSARTGPQETQYF. DNA of the CDR3: TGCAGTGCTAGGACAGGTCCCCAAGAGACCCAGTACTTC. This chain uses TRBV20-1 with TRBJ2-5; perhaps TRBD1 as D (6 bases). Germline loops: CDR1 DFQATT, CDR2 SNEGSKA (reference sequence). CDR3 length: 13 amino acids. The ends were cut back, 3 bases at V and 1 base at J, with 9 bases in the middle.

The V gene is TRBV11-2, the J gene TRBJ2-2; D gene ambiguous. The germline V and J ends were trimmed by 11 bases and 0 bases, with 19 bases remaining between them. This CDR3 spans 16 amino acids. The germline V gene has CDR1 SGHAT and CDR2 FQNNGV. CDR3 amino acids: CAGSLAGFANTGELFF. As DNA, the CDR3 is TGTGCCGGTAGCTTAGCTGGGTTCGCGAACACCGGGGAGCTGTTTTTT.

This clonotype was seen at least ten times. The chain carries TRBV28 and TRBJ2-3; D might be TRBD1 (6 bases). Germline CDR1 and CDR2: MDHEN and SYDVKM. V lost 5 bases and J 2 bases, leaving 8 bases between the germline ends. The CDR3 sequence is 13 residues long. CDR3 DNA: TGTGCCAGCAGTGGACAGTTCACAGATACGCAGTATTTT. Translation gives CASSGQFTDTQYF.

This clonotype has a count of ten or more. This chain uses TRBV4-1 with TRBJ2-1; a weak D match, TRBD2 (6 bases). CDR1 is MGHRA and CDR2 is YSYEKL in the germline V gene. The CDR3 totals 15 residues. The V end lost 1 base, the J end lost 8 bases, and 15 bases lay between the germline ends. CDR3 amino acids: CASSQGGLKRDEQFF. The CDR3 nucleotides are TGCGCCAGCAGCCAAGGTGGACTAAAGCGCGATGAGCAGTTCTTC.

The chain carries TRBV6-5 and TRBJ2-7, with 10 bases matching TRBD2. Germline loops: CDR1 MNHEY, CDR2 SVGAGI. V was clipped by 2 bases and J by 5 bases; unmatched bases: 12. The CDR3 runs to 17 residues. CDR3 amino acids: CASSYPTDSGRVDEQYF. The CDR3 nucleotides are TGTGCCAGCAGTTACCCGACCGACAGCGGGAGGGTCGACGAGCAGTACTTC.

About this clonotype itself: One junction end does not reproduce the germline sequence, and a read error may be involved. The rearrangement joins TRBV7-9 to TRBJ2-5; TRBD2 aligns across 11 bases. Germline CDR1 reads SEHNR; CDR2 reads FQNEAQ (reference sequence). The CDR3 is 19 amino acids. The CDR3, as DNA: TGTGCCAGCATCTTAAAACGGGGACTAGCGGAGACGTACCAAGGGACCCAGTACTTC. Translated: CASILKRGLAETYQGTQYF.

The V call is TRBV29-1, the J call TRBJ1-2; D unresolved. The length of the CDR3 is 12 residues. Trimming took 7 bases from V and 9 from J, leaving 18 bases between them. From germline, CDR1 is SQVTM and CDR2 ANQGSEA. CDR3 sequence reads: CSASGGPYSYTF. In DNA, the CDR3 is TGCAGCGCTTCGGGCGGGCCATATAGCTACACCTTC.

As for this clonotype: The junction differs from germline at one of its ends, possibly a read error. The rearrangement uses TRBV7-8 and TRBJ2-3; D is ambiguous. Germline CDR1 reads SGHVS; CDR2 reads FQNEAQ. The CDR3 spans 17 residues. The CDR3 nucleotides are TGTGCCAGCAGCTTACGTCTCATCGGTAGGGCCACATATACGCAGTATTTT. Encoded protein: CASSLRLIGRATYTQYF.

Notes on this clonotype: Sequence at one end of the junction differs from germline and may be a read error. CDR3 sequence reads: CASSQNWNEQYF. The CDR3 DNA reads as TGTGCCAGTAGCCAAAATTGGAACGAGCAGTACTTC. The chain recombines TRBV4-2 with TRBJ2-7; D is ambiguous. CDR1 and CDR2 from the germline V gene are LGHNA and YNFKEQ. The CDR3 totals 12 residues.

Concerning this clonotype: A junction boundary mismatches the germline segment, possibly from a read error. The chain links TRBV12-3 or TRBV12-4 to TRBJ1-1; D is perhaps TRBD1 (6 bases). The CDR3 length is 17 residues. CDR3 bases: TGTGCCAGCAGTCAACTCCCCAAGAGGAAGGGGGGGGCTGAAGTTTTCTTT. It specifies CASSQLPKRKGGAEVFF.

A remark on this clonotype: The conserved phenylalanine or tryptophan normally closing the CDR3 is absent here, so this likely arose from a read error. Because the CDR3's place on the DNA is in doubt, the DNA is left out and the CDR3 is given as listed by TCRdb. The chain recombines TRBV11-1 with TRBJ2-7. The CDR3 is 14 residues long, counting both termini. The germline V gene has CDR1 SGHAT and CDR2 FQDESV (reference sequence). CDR3 sequence reads: CASSLATASYEQHL.

This clonotype is a singleton in its sample. The chain is built from TRBV11-2 and TRBJ1-3; TRBD1 matches 7 bases. Germline CDR1 is SGHAT and CDR2 is FQNNGV. This CDR3 is built from 11 residues. The CDR3 DNA reads TGTGTCAACAGGCCGGGGACAGCCCTCTATTTT. It encodes CVNRPGTALYF.

Points on this clonotype: One junction end does not reproduce the germline sequence, and a read error may be involved. The chain links TRBV10-3 to TRBJ1-1; D is undetermined. CDR1 ENHRY and CDR2 SYGVKD come from the germline V gene. The CDR3 has 14 residues. CDR3 DNA: TGTGCCATAAGTGAGGCGAGGACTAGCACTGAAGCTTTCTTT. It codes for CAISEARTSTEAFF.

On this clonotype itself: This is likely a read error, given that the CDR3 carries no conserved phenylalanine or tryptophan at its end. This rearrangement joins TRBV29-1 to TRBJ2-7; 9 nucleotides match TRBD1. Germline CDR1 is SQVTM and CDR2 is ANQGSEA. The CDR3 is 11 amino acids. The CDR3 DNA follows: TGCAGTGTCGGGACAGGGTATGAGCAGTACTAC. This translates into CSVGTGYEQYY.

The chain has TRBV6-6 and TRBJ1-2; D ambiguous. The CDR3 length is 17 residues. The germline V gene encodes CDR1 MNHNY and CDR2 SVGAGI (reference sequence). The CDR3 spells CTISTDAAQTVYYGYTF. The CDR3 DNA sequence: TGTACCATCAGTACCGATGCGGCGCAGACCGTGTACTATGGCTACACCTTC.

The table lists this clonotype with a few counts. This could be a read error, since a much larger clone is one nucleotide away. This chain uses TRBV6-4 with TRBJ2-1; the match to TRBD2 covers 8 bases. There are 14 residues in the CDR3. Trimming at V came to 6 bases and at J to 9 bases, leaving 10 bases not matched to a gene. Germline V gives CDR1 MRHNA, CDR2 SNTAGT. The CDR3 loop reads CASSLSGGSGEQFF. The CDR3 nucleotides are TGTGCCAGCAGCCTATCGGGAGGGTCCGGTGAGCAGTTCTTC.

The CDR3 reads CNARGDGLNTEAFF. The CDR3 DNA is TGCAACGCCCGAGGCGATGGACTGAACACTGAAGCTTTCTTT. The rearrangement uses TRBV29-1 and TRBJ1-1, with D hard to call. CDR1 and CDR2 from the germline V gene are SQVTM and ANQGSEA. The CDR3 runs to 14 residues.

This clonotype was observed at least ten times. V and J are TRBV10-3 and TRBJ2-1; D gene unclear. V shed 1 base and J shed 5 bases, with 0 bases lying between them. From germline, CDR1 is ENHRY and CDR2 SYGVKD. The CDR3 spans 11 residues. CDR3: CAISEYNEQFF. The CDR3 DNA reads as TGTGCCATCAGTGAGTACAATGAGCAGTTCTTC.

This clonotype ranks as large (0.1 to 1%). The V and J genes are TRBV11-2 and TRBJ2-7, with 10 bases lining up with TRBD1. Per the germline V gene, CDR1 is SGHAT and CDR2 is FQNNGV. The CDR3 length is 17 residues. With 5 bases clipped from V and 0 bases from J, the junction kept 10 bases outside the gene matches. CDR3 in amino acids: CASSPYTGTGASYEQYF. CDR3 sequence (DNA): TGTGCCAGCAGCCCCTACACCGGGACAGGGGCCTCCTACGAGCAGTACTTC.